The clone carrying this TCR beta chain was found many times. What it binds is not known. TCRdb reprocessed the 5' RACE reads via MiXCR and lists one record per CDR3 protein. Here the sample spans hundreds of thousands of distinct CDR3 sequences, 25% to 30% being singletons. The CDR3 loop spans 16 amino acids. Germline V gene sequence: CDR1 SGDLS, CDR2 YYNGEE. V was clipped by 0 bases and J by 1 base, with 11 bases between them. The data belong to a study of CD8 T cells in ankylosing spondylitis. Study-wide findings and caveats: There was a TCR beta motif, made of several highly homologous variants, that appeared characteristic of ankylosing spondylitis blood. Relatively rare in peripheral blood, disease-linked clones were also CD8+. Some motif variants had been reported before (in reactive arthritis synovial fluid and blood). In ankylosing spondylitis patients, matched synovial fluid reportedly showed significant enrichment of disease-linked clones.

The sequence was collected from a male donor with ankylosing spondylitis or in good health (not recorded which). The chain uses TRBV9 and TRBJ2-4; D unclear. The specimen sequenced was blood, either unsorted or a sorted T cell fraction (not recorded which). The CDR3 nucleotides are TGTGCCAGCAGCGTAGTAGGTTGGCAGGCCAAAAACATTCAGTACTTC. Encoded protein: CASSVVGWQAKNIQYF.